These 15 T cell receptor beta chains share one sample of origin, sequenced in a study of vaccination effects on CD4 cells after COVID-19. Antigen-specific CD4+ T cells were expanded with viral peptide pools in the ViraFEST assay before sequencing. CD4+ T cell isolation took place after more than eight days of culture. Recipients of the vaccine had no prior SARS-CoV-2 infection and negative nucleocapsid antibodies. Method: immunoSEQ multiplex PCR; TCRdb's copy keeps in-frame clones and lacks some. The repertoire includes about 34,000 clones, roughly 72% of them detected once, and 27% sits in the top ten. Their target antigens are unknown. Sequenced here: CD4+ T cells from PBMCs cultured with HCoV-OC43 spike peptides, sampled before COVID-19 vaccination. Stated subset: HCoV-OC43 spike overlapping peptide pool stimulation. These receptor sequences come from a human donor who received a COVID-19 vaccine.

This clone was observed once. The chain carries TRBV6-1 and TRBJ2-7, with TRBD2 identical over 10 bases. Germline V gene sequence: CDR1 MNHNS, CDR2 SASEGT. The J segment lost 6 bases and the V segment lost 2 bases, leaving 7 bases of the junction unmatched. CDR3 length equals 15 residues. The CDR3 loop is CASSEFSGRDREQYF. The CDR3 nucleotides are TGTGCCAGCAGTGAATTCAGCGGGAGGGACCGCGAGCAGTACTTC.

The rearrangement joins TRBV3-1 (or the pseudogene TRBV3-2) to TRBJ1-1, with 7 bases lining up with TRBD1. The CDR3 has 14 amino acids. The junction had 4 bases not matched to a gene; V was cut back by 3 bases and J by 3 bases. Per the germline V gene, CDR1 is LGHDT and CDR2 is YNNKEL (reference sequence). The CDR3 protein is CASSQQGVDTEAFF. The CDR3 bases are TGTGCCAGCAGCCAGCAGGGGGTTGACACTGAAGCTTTCTTT.

CDR3 loop: CASSGLPTGTGELFF. CDR3 DNA sequence: TGTGCCAGTAGTGGACTACCCACCGGCACCGGGGAGCTGTTTTTT. The chain carries TRBV19 and TRBJ2-2, with D tentatively TRBD2 (6 bases). The CDR3 loop spans 15 amino acids. The V gene lost 5 bases and the J gene lost 4 bases, with 14 bases spanning the gap. CDR1 is LNHDA, CDR2 SQIVND, per germline (reference sequence).

V usage is TRBV5-4 and J usage is TRBJ1-6; D is ambiguous. Germline V gene sequence: CDR1 SGHNT, CDR2 YYREEE (reference sequence). The length of the CDR3 is 14 residues. Trimming stripped 0 bases from V and 5 bases from J, with 6 bases between. CDR3 in DNA: TGTGCCAGCAGCTTGGTGGCGGATAATTCACCCCTCCACTTT. Translated, it gives CASSLVADNSPLHF. The variable domain in full, with the rest retrieved from reference TRBV5-4 and TRBJ1-6, is ETGVTQSPTHLIKTRGQQVTLRCSSQSGHNTVSWYQQALGQGPQFIFQYYREEENGRGNFPPRFSGLQFPNYSSELNVNALELDDSALYLCASSLVADNSPLHFGNGTRLTVT.

J is TRBJ1-4 and V is TRBV6-2 or TRBV6-3; D is perhaps TRBD1 (5 bases). Germline V gene lookup returns CDR1 MNHEY and CDR2 SVGEGT. The CDR3 has 16 residues. The germline V and J ends were trimmed by 0 bases and 6 bases, with 14 bases remaining between them. DNA of the CDR3: TGTGCCAGCAGTTACTCGATCTCGGGAGGGGATGAAAAACTGTTTTTT. It encodes CASSYSISGGDEKLFF.

This clone counts as medium-sized (0.01 to 0.1%). The chain carries TRBV3-1 (or the pseudogene TRBV3-2) and TRBJ2-2; 8 nucleotides align to TRBD1. Germline CDR1 reads LGHDT; CDR2 reads YNNKEL (reference sequence). The J segment lost 7 bases and the V segment lost 4 bases, leaving 5 bases of the junction unmatched. This CDR3 contains 14 residues. The CDR3 here is CASSPQGAGGELFF. Here the CDR3 DNA reads TGTGCCAGCAGCCCTCAGGGGGCCGGCGGGGAGCTGTTTTTT.

This chain joins TRBV7-3 and TRBJ2-3; D is unresolved. The CDR3 is 14 amino acids. The ends were cut back, 3 bases at V and 5 bases at J, with 12 bases in the middle. Per germline, CDR1 SGHTA and CDR2 FQGTGA. CDR3 coding DNA: TGTGCCAGCAGCTTTGGGCCAGGAAGAGATACGCAGTATTTT. Translated: CASSFGPGRDTQYF.

The chain has TRBV4-1 and TRBJ2-4; TRBD2 is a possible D gene (6 bases). The germline V gene has CDR1 MGHRA and CDR2 YSYEKL. The length of the CDR3 is 17 residues. With 1 base removed from V and 0 bases from J, the gap between germline ends came to 13 bases. The CDR3 nucleotides read TGCGCCAGCAGCCAAGGGGTCGGAGCGGGAGCCAAAAACATTCAGTACTTC. This sequence encodes CASSQGVGAGAKNIQYF.

The V and J genes are TRBV19 and TRBJ1-1; tentative D call: TRBD1 (5 bases). This CDR3 has 15 residues. Trimming stripped 5 bases from V and 1 base from J, with 14 bases between. The germline gives CDR1 LNHDA, CDR2 SQIVND (reference sequence). The DNA of the CDR3 is TGTGCCAGTAGTTCTTCCGGGACGGGGAACACTGAAGCTTTCTTT. Its protein product is CASSSSGTGNTEAFF.

This chain links TRBV7-9 with TRBJ1-1; D remains unclear. The V gene lost 6 bases and the J gene lost 5 bases, with 13 bases spanning the gap. Germline loops: CDR1 SEHNR, CDR2 FQNEAQ (reference sequence). This CDR3 is 13 amino acids long. The CDR3 bases are TGTGCCAGCAGTTCCGGGCTGGGGACTGAAGCTTTCTTT. Its protein is CASSSGLGTEAFF.

This sequence joins TRBV5-1 and TRBJ2-3; D is tentatively TRBD1 or TRBD2 (6 bases each). Deletions cut 1 base from V and 0 bases from J, with 9 bases between. Per germline, CDR1 SGHRS and CDR2 YFSETQ. This CDR3 is 15 amino acids long. The CDR3 sequence: CASSLRGVSTDTQYF. The CDR3 DNA is TGCGCCAGCAGCTTGAGGGGGGTGAGCACAGATACGCAGTATTTT.

This chain joins TRBV10-3 and TRBJ1-1, with 11 positions matching TRBD1. Trimming took 10 bases from V and 1 from J; bases not matched to a gene: 2. The CDR3 loop spans 13 amino acids. Looked up from germline, CDR1 is ENHRY and CDR2 is SYGVKD. The CDR3 DNA follows: TGTGCCACCGGACAGGGGGCGAACACTGAAGCTTTCTTT. Its protein product is CATGQGANTEAFF.

This clone was observed once. V is TRBV6-5 and J is TRBJ1-1, with D uncertain. The CDR3 is made up of 13 amino acids. Germline CDR1 and CDR2: MNHEY and SVGAGI. Trimming stripped 10 bases from V and 4 bases from J, with 16 bases between. Here the CDR3 DNA reads TGTGCCATATCATGGAGGGAGGTCACTGAAGCTTTCTTT. It specifies CAISWREVTEAFF.

This clone was counted once. The chain couples TRBV14 to TRBJ2-1; weak D call: TRBD2 (5 bases). Looked up from germline, CDR1 is SGHDN and CDR2 is FVKESK. CDR3 length: 11 amino acids. The V gene lost 4 bases and the J gene lost 9 bases, with 7 bases spanning the gap. The CDR3 sequence: CASSLTSEQFF. CDR3 nucleotides: TGTGCCAGCAGCCTTACTAGTGAGCAGTTCTTC.

The chain links TRBV3-1 (or the pseudogene TRBV3-2) to TRBJ1-1; 7 bases align to TRBD1. This CDR3 is 14 amino acids long. J gave up 1 base and V 7 bases, and 6 bases lay outside the gene matches. Germline V gene sequence: CDR1 LGHDT, CDR2 YNNKEL (reference sequence). CDR3 region: CASTWGQRNTEAFF. CDR3 nucleotides: TGTGCCAGCACCTGGGGACAGAGGAACACTGAAGCTTTCTTT.